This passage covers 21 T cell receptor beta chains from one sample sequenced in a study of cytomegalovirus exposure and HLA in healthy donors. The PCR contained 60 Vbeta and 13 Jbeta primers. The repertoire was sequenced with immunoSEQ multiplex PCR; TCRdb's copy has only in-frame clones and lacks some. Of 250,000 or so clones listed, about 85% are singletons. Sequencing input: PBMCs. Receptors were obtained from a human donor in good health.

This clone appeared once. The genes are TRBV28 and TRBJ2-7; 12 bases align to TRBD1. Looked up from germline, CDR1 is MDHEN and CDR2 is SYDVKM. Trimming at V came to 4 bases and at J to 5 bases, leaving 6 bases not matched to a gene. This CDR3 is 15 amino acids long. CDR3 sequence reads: CASSSAGTGGDEQYF. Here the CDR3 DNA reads TGTGCCAGCAGTTCGGCCGGGACAGGGGGCGACGAGCAGTACTTC. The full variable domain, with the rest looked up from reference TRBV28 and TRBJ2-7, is DVKVTQSSRYLVKRTGEKVFLECVQDMDHENMFWYRQDPGLGLRLIYFSYDVKMKEKGDIPEGYSVSREKKERFSLILESASTNQTSMYLCASSSAGTGGDEQYFGPGTRLTVT.

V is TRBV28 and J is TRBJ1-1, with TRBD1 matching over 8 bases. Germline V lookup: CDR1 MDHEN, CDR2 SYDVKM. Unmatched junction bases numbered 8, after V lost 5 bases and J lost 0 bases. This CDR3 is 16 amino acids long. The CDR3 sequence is CASSGRDRPMNTEAFF. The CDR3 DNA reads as TGTGCCAGCAGTGGACGGGACAGGCCCATGAACACTGAAGCTTTCTTT.

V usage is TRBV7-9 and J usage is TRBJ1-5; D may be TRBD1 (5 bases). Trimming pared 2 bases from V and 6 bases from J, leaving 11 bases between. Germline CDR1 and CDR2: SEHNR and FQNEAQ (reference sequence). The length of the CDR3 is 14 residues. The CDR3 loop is CASSLQGTSQPQHF. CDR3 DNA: TGTGCCAGCAGCTTACAGGGTACGAGTCAGCCCCAGCATTTT.

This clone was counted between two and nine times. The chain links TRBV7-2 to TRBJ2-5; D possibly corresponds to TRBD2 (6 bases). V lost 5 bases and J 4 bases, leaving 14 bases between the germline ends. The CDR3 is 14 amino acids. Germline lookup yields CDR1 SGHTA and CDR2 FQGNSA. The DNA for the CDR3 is TGTGCCAGCAGCACCCCCGGAGGGTCAGAGACCCAGTACTTC. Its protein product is CASSTPGGSETQYF.

As DNA, the CDR3 is TGTGCCAGCGGGGGGATCAAATCCACCTACGAGCAGTACTTC. Its protein is CASGGIKSTYEQYF. V is TRBV2 and J is TRBJ2-7, with D perhaps matching TRBD2 (6 bases). Trimming removed 8 bases from V and 2 bases from J, with 16 bases in between. This CDR3 contains 14 residues. From germline, CDR1 is SNHLY and CDR2 FYNNEI.

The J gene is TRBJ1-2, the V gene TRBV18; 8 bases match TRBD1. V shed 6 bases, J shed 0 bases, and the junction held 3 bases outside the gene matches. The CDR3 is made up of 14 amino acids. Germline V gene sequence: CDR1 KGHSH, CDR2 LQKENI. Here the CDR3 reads CASSSTGANYGYTF. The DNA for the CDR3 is TGTGCCAGCTCGTCGACAGGGGCTAACTATGGCTACACCTTC.

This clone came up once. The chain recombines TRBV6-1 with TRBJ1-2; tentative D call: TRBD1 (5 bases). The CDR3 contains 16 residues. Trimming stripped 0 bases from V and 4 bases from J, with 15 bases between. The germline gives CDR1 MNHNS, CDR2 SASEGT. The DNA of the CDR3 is TGTGCCAGCAGTGAAGCTAAAGGGGCTCGTGTCTATGGCTACACCTTC. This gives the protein CASSEAKGARVYGYTF.

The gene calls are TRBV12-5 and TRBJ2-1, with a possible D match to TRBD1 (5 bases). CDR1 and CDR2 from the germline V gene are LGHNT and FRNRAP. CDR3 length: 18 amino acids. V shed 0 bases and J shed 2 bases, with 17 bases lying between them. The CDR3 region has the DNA TGTGCTAGTGGTTTGGTATTCTCCAGGACAAATCCCTACAATGAGCAGTTCTTC. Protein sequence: CASGLVFSRTNPYNEQFF.

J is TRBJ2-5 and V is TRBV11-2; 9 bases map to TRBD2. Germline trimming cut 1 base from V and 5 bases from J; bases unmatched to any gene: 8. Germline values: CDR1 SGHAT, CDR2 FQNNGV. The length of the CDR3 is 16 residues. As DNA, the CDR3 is TGTGCCAGCAGCTTAGTTCAACTAGCGGGCTACGAGACCCAGTACTTC. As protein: CASSLVQLAGYETQYF.

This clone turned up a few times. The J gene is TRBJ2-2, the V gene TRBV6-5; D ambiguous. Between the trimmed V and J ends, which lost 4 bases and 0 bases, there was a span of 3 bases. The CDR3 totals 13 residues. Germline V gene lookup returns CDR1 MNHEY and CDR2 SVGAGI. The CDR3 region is CASSFTNTGELFF. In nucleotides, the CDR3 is TGTGCCAGCAGTTTCACGAACACCGGGGAGCTGTTTTTT.

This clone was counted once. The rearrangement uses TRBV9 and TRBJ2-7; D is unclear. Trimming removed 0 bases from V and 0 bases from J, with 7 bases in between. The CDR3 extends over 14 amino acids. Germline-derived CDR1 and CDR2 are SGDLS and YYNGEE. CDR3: CASSVGPSSYEQYF. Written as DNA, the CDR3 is TGTGCCAGCAGCGTAGGCCCGAGCTCCTACGAGCAGTACTTC. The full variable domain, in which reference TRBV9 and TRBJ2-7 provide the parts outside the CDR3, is DSGVTQTPKHLITATGQRVTLRCSPRSGDLSVYWYQQSLDQGLQFLIQYYNGEERAKGNILERFSAQQFPDLHSELNLSSLELGDSALYFCASSVGPSSYEQYFGPGTRLTVT.

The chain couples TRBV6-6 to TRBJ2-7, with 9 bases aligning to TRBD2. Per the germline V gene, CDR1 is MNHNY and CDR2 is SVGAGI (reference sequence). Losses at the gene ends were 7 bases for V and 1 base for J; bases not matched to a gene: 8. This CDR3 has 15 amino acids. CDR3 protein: CASIGSGSESYEQYF. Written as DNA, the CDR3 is TGTGCCAGCATTGGTAGCGGGAGCGAATCCTACGAGCAGTACTTC.

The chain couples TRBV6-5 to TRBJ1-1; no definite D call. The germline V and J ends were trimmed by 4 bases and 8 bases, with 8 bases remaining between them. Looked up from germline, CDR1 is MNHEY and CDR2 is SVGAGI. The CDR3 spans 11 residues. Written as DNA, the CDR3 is TGTGCCAGCAGTTTCCGGAGAGAAGCTTTCTTT. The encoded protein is CASSFRREAFF.

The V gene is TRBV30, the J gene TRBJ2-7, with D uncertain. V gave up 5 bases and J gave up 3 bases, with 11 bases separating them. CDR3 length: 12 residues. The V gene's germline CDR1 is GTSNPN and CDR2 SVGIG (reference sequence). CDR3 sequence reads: CAWGGIFYEQYF. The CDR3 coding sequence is TGTGCCTGGGGCGGAATTTTCTACGAGCAGTACTTC.

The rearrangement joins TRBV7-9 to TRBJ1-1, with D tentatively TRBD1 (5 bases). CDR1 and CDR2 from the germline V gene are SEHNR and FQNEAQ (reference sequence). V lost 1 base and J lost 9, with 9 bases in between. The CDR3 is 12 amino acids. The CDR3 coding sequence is TGTGCCAGCAGCTTAGGACAGACCCAAGCTTTCTTT. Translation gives CASSLGQTQAFF. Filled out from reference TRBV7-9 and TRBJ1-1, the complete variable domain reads DTGVSQNPRHKITKRGQNVTFRCDPISEHNRLYWYRQTLGQGPEFLTYFQNEAQLEKSRLLSDRFSAERPKGSFSTLEIQRTEQGDSAMYLCASSLGQTQAFFGQGTRLTVV.

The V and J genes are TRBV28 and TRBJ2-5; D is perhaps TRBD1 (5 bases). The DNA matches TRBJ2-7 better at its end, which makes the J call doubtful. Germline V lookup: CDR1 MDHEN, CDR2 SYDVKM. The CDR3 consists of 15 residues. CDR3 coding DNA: TGTGCCAGCAACTTAGGGGCAGCAAACTCCTACGAGCAGTACTTC. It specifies CASNLGAANSYEQYF.

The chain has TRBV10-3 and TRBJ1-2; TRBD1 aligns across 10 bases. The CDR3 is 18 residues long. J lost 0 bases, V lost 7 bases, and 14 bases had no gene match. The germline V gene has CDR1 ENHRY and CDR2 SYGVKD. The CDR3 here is CAITEPDRGHLANYGYTF. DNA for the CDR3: TGTGCCATCACCGAACCCGACAGGGGGCACCTTGCTAACTATGGCTACACCTTC.

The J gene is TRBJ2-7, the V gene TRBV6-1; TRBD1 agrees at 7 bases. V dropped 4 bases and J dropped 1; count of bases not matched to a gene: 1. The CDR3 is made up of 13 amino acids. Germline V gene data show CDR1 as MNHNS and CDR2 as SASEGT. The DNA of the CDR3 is TGTGCCAGCAGTGGGGGACAGTCCTACGAGCAGTACTTC. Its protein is CASSGGQSYEQYF.

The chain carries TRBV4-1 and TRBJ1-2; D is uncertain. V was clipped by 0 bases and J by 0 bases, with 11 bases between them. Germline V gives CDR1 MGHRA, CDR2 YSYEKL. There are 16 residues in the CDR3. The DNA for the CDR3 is TGCGCCAGCAGCCAAGAGGAGACCCAAGCTAACTATGGCTACACCTTC. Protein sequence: CASSQEETQANYGYTF.

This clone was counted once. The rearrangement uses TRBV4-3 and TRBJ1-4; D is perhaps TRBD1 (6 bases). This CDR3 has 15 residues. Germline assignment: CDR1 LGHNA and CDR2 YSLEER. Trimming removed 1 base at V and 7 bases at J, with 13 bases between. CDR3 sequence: CASSQVSQGGEKLFF. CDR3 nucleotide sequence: TGCGCCAGCAGCCAAGTTTCACAGGGTGGTGAAAAACTGTTTTTT.

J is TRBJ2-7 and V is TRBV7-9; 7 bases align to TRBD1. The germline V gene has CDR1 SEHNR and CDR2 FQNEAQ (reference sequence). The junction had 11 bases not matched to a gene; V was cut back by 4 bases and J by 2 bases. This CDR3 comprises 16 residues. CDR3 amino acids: CASSSTRGGHTYEQYF. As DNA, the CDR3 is TGTGCCAGCAGCTCAACCAGAGGGGGCCATACCTACGAGCAGTACTTC.